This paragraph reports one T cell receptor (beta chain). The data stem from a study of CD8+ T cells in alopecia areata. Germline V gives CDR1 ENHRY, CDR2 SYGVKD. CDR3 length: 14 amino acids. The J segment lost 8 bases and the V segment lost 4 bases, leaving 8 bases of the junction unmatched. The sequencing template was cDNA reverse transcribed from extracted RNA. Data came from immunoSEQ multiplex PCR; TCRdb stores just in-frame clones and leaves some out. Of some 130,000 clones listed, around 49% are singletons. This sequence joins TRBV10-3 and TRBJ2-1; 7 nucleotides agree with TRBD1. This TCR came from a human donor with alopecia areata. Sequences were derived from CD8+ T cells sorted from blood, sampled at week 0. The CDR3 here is CAISGKGAGDEQFF. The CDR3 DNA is TGTGCCATCAGTGGTAAGGGGGCAGGGGATGAGCAGTTCTTC.